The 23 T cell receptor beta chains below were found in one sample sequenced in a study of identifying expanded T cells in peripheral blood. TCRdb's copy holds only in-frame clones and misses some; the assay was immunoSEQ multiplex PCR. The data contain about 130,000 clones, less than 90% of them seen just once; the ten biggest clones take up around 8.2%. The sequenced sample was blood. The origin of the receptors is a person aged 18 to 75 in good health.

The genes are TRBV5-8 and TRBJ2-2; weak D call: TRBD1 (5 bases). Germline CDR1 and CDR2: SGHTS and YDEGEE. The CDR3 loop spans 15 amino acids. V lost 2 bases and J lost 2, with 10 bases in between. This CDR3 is CASSLGQGNTGELFF. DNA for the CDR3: TGTGCCAGCAGCTTAGGGCAGGGAAACACCGGGGAGCTGTTTTTT.

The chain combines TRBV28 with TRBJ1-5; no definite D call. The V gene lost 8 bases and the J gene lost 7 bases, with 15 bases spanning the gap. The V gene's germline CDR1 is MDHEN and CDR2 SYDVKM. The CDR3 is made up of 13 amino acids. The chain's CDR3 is CASRLLGGQPQHF. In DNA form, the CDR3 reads TGTGCCAGCCGACTGCTTGGCGGGCAGCCCCAGCATTTT.

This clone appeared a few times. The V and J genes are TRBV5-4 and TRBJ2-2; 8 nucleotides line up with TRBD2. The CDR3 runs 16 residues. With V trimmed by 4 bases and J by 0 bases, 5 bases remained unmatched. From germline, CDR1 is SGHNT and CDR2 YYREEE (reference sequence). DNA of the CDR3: TGTGCCAGCAGCCGGGGCGGGGGGACGAACACCGGGGAGCTGTTTTTT. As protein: CASSRGGGTNTGELFF.

The DNA for the CDR3 is TGTGCCAGCAGCAAAGAAGGGGCGAGCTCCTATAATTCACCCCTCCACTTT. This gives the protein CASSKEGASSYNSPLHF. The chain uses TRBV21-1 and TRBJ1-6; TRBD1, as called in the table, went unchecked against the DNA. TRBV21-1 is a pseudogene locus. The CDR3 extends over 17 amino acids.

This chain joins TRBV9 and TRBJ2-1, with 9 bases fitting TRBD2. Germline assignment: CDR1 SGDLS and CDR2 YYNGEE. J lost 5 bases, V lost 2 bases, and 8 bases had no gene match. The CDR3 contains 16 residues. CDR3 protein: CASSVGPSGINNEQFF. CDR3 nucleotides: TGTGCCAGCAGCGTGGGCCCTAGCGGGATAAACAATGAGCAGTTCTTC.

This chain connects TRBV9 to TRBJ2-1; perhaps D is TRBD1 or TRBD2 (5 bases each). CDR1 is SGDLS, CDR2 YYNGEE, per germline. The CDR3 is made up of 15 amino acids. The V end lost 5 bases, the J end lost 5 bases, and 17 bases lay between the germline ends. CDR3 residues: CASSRSGSGNNEQFF. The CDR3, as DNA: TGTGCCAGCAGTAGGTCAGGGTCGGGAAACAATGAGCAGTTCTTC.

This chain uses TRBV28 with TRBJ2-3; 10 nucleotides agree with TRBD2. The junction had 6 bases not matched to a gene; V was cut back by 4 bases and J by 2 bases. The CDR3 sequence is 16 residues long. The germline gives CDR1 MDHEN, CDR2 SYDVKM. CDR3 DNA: TGTGCCAGCAGTTCGCGGACTAGCGGCCCCACAGATACGCAGTATTTT. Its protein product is CASSSRTSGPTDTQYF.

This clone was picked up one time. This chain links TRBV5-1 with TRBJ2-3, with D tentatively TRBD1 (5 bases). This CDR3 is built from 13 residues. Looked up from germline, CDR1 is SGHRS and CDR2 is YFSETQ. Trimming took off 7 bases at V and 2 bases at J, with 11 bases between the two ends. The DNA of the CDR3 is TGCGCCAGCTCGACCAGGGACACAGATACGCAGTATTTT. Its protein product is CASSTRDTDTQYF.

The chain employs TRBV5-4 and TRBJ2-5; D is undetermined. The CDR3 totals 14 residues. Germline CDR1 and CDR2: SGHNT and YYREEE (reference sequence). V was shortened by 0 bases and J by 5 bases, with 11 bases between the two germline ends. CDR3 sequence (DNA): TGTGCCAGCAGCTTGGTTGGAGTTGGGGAGACCCAGTACTTC. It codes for CASSLVGVGETQYF.

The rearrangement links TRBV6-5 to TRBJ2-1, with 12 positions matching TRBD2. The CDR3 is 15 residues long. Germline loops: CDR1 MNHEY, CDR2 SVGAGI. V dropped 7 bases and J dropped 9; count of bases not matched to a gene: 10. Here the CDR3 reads CASTVRGLAGLEQFF. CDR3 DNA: TGTGCCAGCACCGTACGTGGACTAGCGGGACTTGAGCAGTTCTTC.

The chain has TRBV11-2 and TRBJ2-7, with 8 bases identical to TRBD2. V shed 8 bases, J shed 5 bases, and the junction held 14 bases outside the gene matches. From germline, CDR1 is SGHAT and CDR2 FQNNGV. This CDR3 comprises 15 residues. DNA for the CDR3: TGTGCCAGCGGCCCCAGCGGGAGAGGATCCCACGAGCAGTACTTC. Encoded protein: CASGPSGRGSHEQYF. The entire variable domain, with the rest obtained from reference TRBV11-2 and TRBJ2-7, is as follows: EAGVAQSPRYKIIEKRQSVAFWCNPISGHATLYWYQQILGQGPKLLIQFQNNGVVDDSQLPKDRFSAERLKGVDSTLKIQPAKLEDSAVYLCASGPSGRGSHEQYFGPGTRLTVT.

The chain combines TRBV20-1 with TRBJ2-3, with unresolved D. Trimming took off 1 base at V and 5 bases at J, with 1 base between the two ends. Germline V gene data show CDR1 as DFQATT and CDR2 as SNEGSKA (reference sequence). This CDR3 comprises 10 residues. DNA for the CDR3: TGCAGTGCTAGAGGAGATACGCAGTATTTT. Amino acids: CSARGDTQYF.

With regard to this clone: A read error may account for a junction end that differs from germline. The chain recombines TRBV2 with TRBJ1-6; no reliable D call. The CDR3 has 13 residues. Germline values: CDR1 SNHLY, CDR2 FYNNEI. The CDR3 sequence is CASTYRENLPLHF. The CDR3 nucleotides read TGTGCCAGCACCTACAGAGAGAATTTACCCCTCCACTTT.

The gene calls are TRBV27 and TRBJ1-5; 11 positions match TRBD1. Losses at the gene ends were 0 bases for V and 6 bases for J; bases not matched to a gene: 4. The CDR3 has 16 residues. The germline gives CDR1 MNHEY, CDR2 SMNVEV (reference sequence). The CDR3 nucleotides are TGTGCCAGCAGTTTATCGATGGACAGGGGGCGTCAGCCCCAGCATTTT. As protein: CASSLSMDRGRQPQHF.

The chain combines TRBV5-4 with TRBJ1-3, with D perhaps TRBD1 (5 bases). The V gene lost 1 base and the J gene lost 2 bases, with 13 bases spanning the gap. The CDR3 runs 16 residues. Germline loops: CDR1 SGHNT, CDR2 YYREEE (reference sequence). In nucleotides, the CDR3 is TGTGCCAGCAGCTTGCGAACGGGGCCGGCTGGAAACACCATATATTTT. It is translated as CASSLRTGPAGNTIYF. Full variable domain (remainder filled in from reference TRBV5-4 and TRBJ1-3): ETGVTQSPTHLIKTRGQQVTLRCSSQSGHNTVSWYQQALGQGPQFIFQYYREEENGRGNFPPRFSGLQFPNYSSELNVNALELDDSALYLCASSLRTGPAGNTIYFGEGSWLTVV.

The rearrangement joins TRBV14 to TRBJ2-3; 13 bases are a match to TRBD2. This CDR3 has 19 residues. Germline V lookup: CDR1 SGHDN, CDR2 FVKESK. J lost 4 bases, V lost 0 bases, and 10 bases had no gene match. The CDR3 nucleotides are TGTGCCAGCAGCCAAGAAGGTTTTACGGGACTAGCGGGACCAGATACGCAGTATTTT. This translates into CASSQEGFTGLAGPDTQYF.

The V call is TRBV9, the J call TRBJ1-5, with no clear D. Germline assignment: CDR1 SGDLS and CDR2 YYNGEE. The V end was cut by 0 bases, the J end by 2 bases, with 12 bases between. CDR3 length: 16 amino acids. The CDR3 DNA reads TGTGCCAGCAGCGTAGGGCTGGGAGGCGGCAATCAGCCCCAGCATTTT. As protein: CASSVGLGGGNQPQHF.

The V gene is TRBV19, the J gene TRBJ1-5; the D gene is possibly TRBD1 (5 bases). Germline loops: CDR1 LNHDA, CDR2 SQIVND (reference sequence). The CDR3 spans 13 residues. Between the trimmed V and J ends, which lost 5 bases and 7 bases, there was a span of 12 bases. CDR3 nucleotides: TGTGCCAGTAGTCCCGGACAAACCCAGCCCCAGCATTTT. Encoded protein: CASSPGQTQPQHF.

The CDR3 reads CASSDSKPHNYGYTF. CDR3 in DNA: TGTGCCAGCAGTGACTCTAAACCCCATAACTATGGCTACACCTTC. The chain joins TRBV6-4 to TRBJ1-2; D not certain. This CDR3 region has 15 residues. Per germline, CDR1 MRHNA and CDR2 SNTAGT. The V end lost 0 bases, the J end lost 1 base, and 9 bases lay between the germline ends.

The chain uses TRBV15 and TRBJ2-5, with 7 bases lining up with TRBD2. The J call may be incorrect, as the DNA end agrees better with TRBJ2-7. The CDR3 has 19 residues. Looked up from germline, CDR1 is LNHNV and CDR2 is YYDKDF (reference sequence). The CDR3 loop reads CATSRDSGTTHARRYEQYF. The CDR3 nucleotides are TGTGCCACCAGCAGAGATAGTGGGACTACCCACGCCCGCAGATACGAGCAGTACTTC.

Here the CDR3 reads CASKDRVANTQYF. The DNA for the CDR3 is TGTGCCAGCAAGGACAGGGTTGCGAATACGCAGTATTTT. The V gene is TRBV10-3, the J gene TRBJ2-3, with 8 bases fitting TRBD1. The CDR3 totals 13 residues. The V segment lost 10 bases and the J segment 7 bases; nucleotides outside the gene matches: 10. CDR1 is ENHRY and CDR2 is SYGVKD in the germline V gene.

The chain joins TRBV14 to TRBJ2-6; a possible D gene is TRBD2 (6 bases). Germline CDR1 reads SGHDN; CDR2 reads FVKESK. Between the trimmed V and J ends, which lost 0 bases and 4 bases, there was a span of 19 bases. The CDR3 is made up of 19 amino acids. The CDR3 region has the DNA TGTGCCAGCAGCCAAGACCCGGGACTGCTTTGGTTCGGGGCCAACGTCCTGACTTTC. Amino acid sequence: CASSQDPGLLWFGANVLTF.

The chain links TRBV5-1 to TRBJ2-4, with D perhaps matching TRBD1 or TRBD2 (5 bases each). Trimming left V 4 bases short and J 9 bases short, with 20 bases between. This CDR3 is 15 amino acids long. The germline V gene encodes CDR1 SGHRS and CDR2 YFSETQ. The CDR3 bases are TGCGCCAGCAGCATTGACGGGGCTCGGTGGGGCATTCAGTACTTC. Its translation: CASSIDGARWGIQYF.